This TCR beta chain was retrieved from a study of beta chain features in type 1 diabetes. The wider study: Across the samples, around 110,000,000 sorted cells were examined in total.

Whole-study results and caveats: It was among patients, rather than healthy donors, that naive, central memory and Treg TCRB repertoires appeared more similar. Whether TCRB rearrangement is influenced by HLA type was left unresolved in this analysis. Shorter templates might be favored by PCR, and equally so in patients and in controls. In all four CD4+ subsets, TCRB CDR3 length was significantly, moderately reduced in type 1 diabetes.

The entirety of the isolated RNA underwent reverse transcription, so expressed TCRB transcripts were sequenced. Produced via immunoSEQ multiplex PCR; TCRdb's table is partial and in-frame only. The sample lists roughly 260,000 clones, 11% occurring once. Per the germline V gene, CDR1 is MNHNY and CDR2 is SVGAGI (reference sequence). Trimming removed 5 bases from V and 4 bases from J; junction bases left unmatched: 1. CDR3 length: 12 amino acids. Only a few counts were recorded for this clone. The target antigen is unknown. In the same sample, other DNA sequences code for this CDR3. The sample was naive CD4+ T cells from blood. The chain is built from TRBV6-6 and TRBJ2-5; TRBD2 matches at 7 bases. The source of this sequence is a man aged 25-40 years with type 1 diabetes. CDR3 sequence (DNA): TGTGCCAGCAGTCCGGGGGGAGAGACCCAGTACTTC. Translating gives CASSPGGETQYF.